Described below is a single TCR beta chain sequence and its context. This record comes from a study of blood T cell repertoires in COVID-19. About the study: PBMCs, B-cell-depleted T cells, or T cells provided the cDNA or gDNA that made up the material.

Profiled with immunoSEQ multiplex PCR; TCRdb holds only in-frame clones, not every one. Among over 200,000 clones listed, 88% were seen once. Per the germline V gene, CDR1 is LNHNV and CDR2 is YYDKDF (reference sequence). V was clipped by 4 bases and J by 9 bases, with 19 bases between them. The CDR3 length is 14 residues. The material sequenced was peripheral blood. The clonotype originates from a man in his sixties who had recovered from COVID-19. The chain is built from TRBV15 and TRBJ2-7; D is unclear. The CDR3 DNA follows: TGTGCCACCAGCAATCGGTCCCCCTTAAGTCGGCAGTACTTC. This translates into CATSNRSPLSRQYF. Variable domain in full (rest from reference TRBV15 and TRBJ2-7): DAMVIQNPRYQVTQFGKPVTLSCSQTLNHNVMYWYQQKSSQAPKLLFHYYDKDFNNEADTPDNFQSRRPNTSFCFLDIRSPGLGDTAMYLCATSNRSPLSRQYFGPGTRLTVT.